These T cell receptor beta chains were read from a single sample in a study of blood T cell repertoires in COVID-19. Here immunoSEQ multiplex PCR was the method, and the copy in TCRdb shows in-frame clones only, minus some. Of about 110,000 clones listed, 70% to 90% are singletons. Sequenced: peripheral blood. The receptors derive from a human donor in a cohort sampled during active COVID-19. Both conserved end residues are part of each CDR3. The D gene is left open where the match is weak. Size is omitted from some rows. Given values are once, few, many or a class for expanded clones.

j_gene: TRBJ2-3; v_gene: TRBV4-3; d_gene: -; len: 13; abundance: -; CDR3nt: TGCGCCAGCAGCCGGGGGCTCATAGATACGCAGTATTTT; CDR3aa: CASSRGLIDTQYF
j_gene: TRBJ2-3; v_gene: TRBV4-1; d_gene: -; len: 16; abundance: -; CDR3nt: TGCGCCAGCAGCCAAACGGGCGGGGCGTTTGGGGATACGCAGTATTTT; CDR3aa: CASSQTGGAFGDTQYF
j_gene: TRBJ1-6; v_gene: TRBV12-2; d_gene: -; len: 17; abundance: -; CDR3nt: TGTGCAAGTCGCTTAGCGCGGTTCAGACAGAGGACCTCACCCCTCCACTTT; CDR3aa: CASRLARFRQRTSPLHF
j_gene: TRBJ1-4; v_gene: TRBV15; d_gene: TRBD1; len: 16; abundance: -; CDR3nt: TGTGCCACCAGCAGAGACCTCAGGGGGACTAATGAAAAACTGTTTTTT; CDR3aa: CATSRDLRGTNEKLFF
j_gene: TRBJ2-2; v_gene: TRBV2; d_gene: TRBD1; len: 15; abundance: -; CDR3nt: TGTGCCAGCAGTAACCGGGACAGAAACACCGGGGAGCTGTTTTTT; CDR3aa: CASSNRDRNTGELFF
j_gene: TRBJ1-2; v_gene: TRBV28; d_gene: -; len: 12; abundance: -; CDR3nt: TGTGCCAGCAGTTTTCGCGGCTATGGCTACACCTTC; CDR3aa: CASSFRGYGYTF
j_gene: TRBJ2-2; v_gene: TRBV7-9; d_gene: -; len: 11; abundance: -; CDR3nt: TGTGCCACCCGAGGGGGCGGGGAGCTGTTTTTT; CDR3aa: CATRGGGELFF
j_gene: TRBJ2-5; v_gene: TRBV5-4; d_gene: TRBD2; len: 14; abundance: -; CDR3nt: TGTGCCAGCAGCCCGGCGGGAGGACGAGAGACCCAGTACTTC; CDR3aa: CASSPAGGRETQYF
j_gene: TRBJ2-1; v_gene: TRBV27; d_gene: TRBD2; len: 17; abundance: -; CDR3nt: TGTGCCAGCAGCGCCCCGACCGGGACTAGCGCCGGCAATGAGCAGTTCTTC; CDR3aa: CASSAPTGTSAGNEQFF
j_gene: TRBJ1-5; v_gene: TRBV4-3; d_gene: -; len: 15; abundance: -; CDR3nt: TGCGCCAGCAGCCAAGATGGTTGGGGCGGTCAGCCCCAGCATTTT; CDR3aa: CASSQDGWGGQPQHF
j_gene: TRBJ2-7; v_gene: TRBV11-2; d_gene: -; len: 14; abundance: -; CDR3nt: TGTGCCAGCAGCCTACATTCGGGGTCGTACGAGCAGTACTTC; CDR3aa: CASSLHSGSYEQYF
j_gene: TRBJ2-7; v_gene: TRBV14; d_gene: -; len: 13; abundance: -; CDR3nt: TGTGCCAGCAGCCAAGTTTGGGCTGCCGAGCAGTACTTC; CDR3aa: CASSQVWAAEQYF
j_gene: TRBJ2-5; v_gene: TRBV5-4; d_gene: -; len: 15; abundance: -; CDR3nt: TGTGCCAGCAGCCCCGGTGGGCGGGGAGAAGAGACCCAGTACTTC; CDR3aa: CASSPGGRGEETQYF
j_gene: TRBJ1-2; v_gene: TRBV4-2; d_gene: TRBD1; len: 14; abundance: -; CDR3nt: TGTGCCAGCAGCCAAGAGGACAGGGCCTATGGCTACACCTTC; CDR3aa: CASSQEDRAYGYTF
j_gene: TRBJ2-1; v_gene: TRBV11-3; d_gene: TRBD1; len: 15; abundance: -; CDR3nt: TGTGCCAGCAGCCCCCGGGACAGAGCCTACAATGAGCAGTTCTTC; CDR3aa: CASSPRDRAYNEQFF
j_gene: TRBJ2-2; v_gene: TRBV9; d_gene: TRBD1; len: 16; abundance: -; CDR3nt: TGTGCCAGCAGCGTAGAGGGTACAGGGGCCACCGGGGAGCTGTTTTTT; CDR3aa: CASSVEGTGATGELFF
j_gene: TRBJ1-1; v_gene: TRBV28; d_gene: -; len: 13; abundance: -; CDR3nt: TGTGCCAGCAGGACAGCGCTGAACACTGAAGCTTTCTTT; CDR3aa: CASRTALNTEAFF
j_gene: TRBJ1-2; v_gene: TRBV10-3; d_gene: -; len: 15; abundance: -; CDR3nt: TGTGCCATCAGTGAGGCGTTACCCCCTACTTGGGGCTACACCTTC; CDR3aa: CAISEALPPTWGYTF
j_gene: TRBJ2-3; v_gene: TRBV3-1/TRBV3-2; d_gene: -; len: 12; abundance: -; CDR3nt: TGTGCCAGCAGCCAACCGACAGATACGCAGTATTTT; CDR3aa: CASSQPTDTQYF
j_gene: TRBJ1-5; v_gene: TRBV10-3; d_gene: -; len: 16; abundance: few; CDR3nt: TGTGCCATCAGTGACGTAGCAGGGGATCGAGGTCAGCCCCAGCATTTT; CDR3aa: CAISDVAGDRGQPQHF
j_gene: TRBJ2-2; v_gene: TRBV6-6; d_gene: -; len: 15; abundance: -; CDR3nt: TGTGCCAGCACCTTGGCGGGGCAAGGCACCGGGGAGCTGTTTTTT; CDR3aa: CASTLAGQGTGELFF
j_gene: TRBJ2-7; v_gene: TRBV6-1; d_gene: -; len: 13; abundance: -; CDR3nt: TGTGCCAGCAGTGAAACCCGAGCTTACGAGCAGTACTTC; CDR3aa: CASSETRAYEQYF
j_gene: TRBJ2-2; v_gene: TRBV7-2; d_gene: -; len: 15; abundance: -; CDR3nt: TGTGCCAGCAGCTTAACCTCCTCCGGCACCGGGGAGCTGTTTTTT; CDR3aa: CASSLTSSGTGELFF
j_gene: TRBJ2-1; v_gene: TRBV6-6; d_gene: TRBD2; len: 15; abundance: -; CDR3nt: TGTGCCAGCGCCCCGGGACTAGCCTTAAACAATGAGCAGTTCTTC; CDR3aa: CASAPGLALNNEQFF
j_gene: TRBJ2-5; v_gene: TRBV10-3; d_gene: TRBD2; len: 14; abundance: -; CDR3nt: TGTGCCATCAATCAAGCGGGGTTCCAAGAGACCCAGTACTTC; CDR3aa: CAINQAGFQETQYF
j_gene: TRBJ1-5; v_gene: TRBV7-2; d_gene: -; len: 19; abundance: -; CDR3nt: TGTGCCAGCTGCTTCGGCGGGGGGGTCGGGGGCTATAGCAATCAGCCCCAGCATTTT; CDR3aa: CASCFGGGVGGYSNQPQHF
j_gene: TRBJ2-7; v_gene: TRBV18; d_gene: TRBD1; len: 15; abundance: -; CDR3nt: TGTGCCAGCTCACCACGGGGACAGGGGACCTACGAGCAGTACTTC; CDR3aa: CASSPRGQGTYEQYF
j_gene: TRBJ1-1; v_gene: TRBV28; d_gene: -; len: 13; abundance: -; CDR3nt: TGTGCATCCAATACGGTCATGAACACTGAAGCTTTCTTT; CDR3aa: CASNTVMNTEAFF
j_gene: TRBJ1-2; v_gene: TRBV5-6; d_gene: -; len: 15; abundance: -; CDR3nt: TGTGCCACCACGAACACCGGACACCACAGAGATGGCTACACCTTC; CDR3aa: CATTNTGHHRDGYTF
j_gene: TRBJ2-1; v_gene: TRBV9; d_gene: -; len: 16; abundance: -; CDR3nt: TGTGCCAGCAGCGTAGATCGGCGGGCACCCTACAATGAGCAGTTCTTC; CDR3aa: CASSVDRRAPYNEQFF
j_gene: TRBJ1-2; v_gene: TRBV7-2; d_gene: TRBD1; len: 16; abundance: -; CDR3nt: TGTGCCAGCAGCTTAGAAGGGACAGGGAGGGCCTATGGCTACACCTTC; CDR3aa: CASSLEGTGRAYGYTF
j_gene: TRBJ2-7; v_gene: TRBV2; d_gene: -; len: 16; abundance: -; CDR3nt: TGTGCCAGCAGTGGGTGGGGCGGGACGTCCACCTACGAGCAGTACTTC; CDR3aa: CASSGWGGTSTYEQYF
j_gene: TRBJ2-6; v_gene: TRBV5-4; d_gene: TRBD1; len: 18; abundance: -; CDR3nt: TGTGCCAGCAGGGTAGGGACAGGTCAAAGCTCTGGGGCCAACGTCCTGACTTTC; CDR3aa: CASRVGTGQSSGANVLTF
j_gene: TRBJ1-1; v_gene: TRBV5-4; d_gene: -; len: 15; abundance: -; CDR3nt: TGTGCCAGCAGCCCCGGTGGGGCTCGAGGCACTGAAGCTTTCTTT; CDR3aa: CASSPGGARGTEAFF
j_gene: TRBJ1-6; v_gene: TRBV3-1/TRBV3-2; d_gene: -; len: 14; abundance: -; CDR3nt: TGTGCCAGCAGCCAACAGGGAAGAAATTCACCCCTCCACTTT; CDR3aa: CASSQQGRNSPLHF
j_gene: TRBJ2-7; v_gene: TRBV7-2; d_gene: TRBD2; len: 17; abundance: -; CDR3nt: TGTGCCAGCAGCTTAGCCCGGACTAGCGGGAGCTCCTACGAGCAGTACTTC; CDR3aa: CASSLARTSGSSYEQYF
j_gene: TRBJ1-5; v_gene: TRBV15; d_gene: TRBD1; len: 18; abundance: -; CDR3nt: TGTGCCACCAGCAGATTGACAGGGGACTCTTATAGCAATCAGCCCCAGCATTTT; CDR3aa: CATSRLTGDSYSNQPQHF
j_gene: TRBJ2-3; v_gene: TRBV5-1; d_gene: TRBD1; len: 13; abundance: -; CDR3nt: TGCGCCACCTCGACAGGGAGCACAGATACGCAGTATTTT; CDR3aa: CATSTGSTDTQYF
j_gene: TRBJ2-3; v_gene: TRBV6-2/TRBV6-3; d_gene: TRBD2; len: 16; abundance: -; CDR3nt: TGTGCCAGCAGTTTCACTAGCGGGAGTCCCACAGATACGCAGTATTTT; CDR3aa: CASSFTSGSPTDTQYF
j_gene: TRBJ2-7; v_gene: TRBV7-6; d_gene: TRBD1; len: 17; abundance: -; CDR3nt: TGTGCCAGCAGCTGGATGGGACAGGGGTCAAGCTCCTACGAGCAGTACTTC; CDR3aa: CASSWMGQGSSSYEQYF
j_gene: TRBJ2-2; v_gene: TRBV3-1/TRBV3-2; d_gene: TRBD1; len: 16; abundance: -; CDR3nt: TGTGCCAGCAGCCAAGGGACAGGGGGGGTCACCGGGGAGCTGTTTTTT; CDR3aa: CASSQGTGGVTGELFF
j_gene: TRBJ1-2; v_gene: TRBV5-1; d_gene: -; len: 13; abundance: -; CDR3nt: TGCGCCAGCAGCTTGGAGGCGGGACTCGGCTACACCTTC; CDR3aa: CASSLEAGLGYTF
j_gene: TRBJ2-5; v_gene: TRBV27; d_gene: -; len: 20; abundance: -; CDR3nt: TGTGCCAGCAGTTTAGTAGGGGGTGGAAGCGGGGTCCGATACCAAGAGACCCAGTACTTC; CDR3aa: CASSLVGGGSGVRYQETQYF
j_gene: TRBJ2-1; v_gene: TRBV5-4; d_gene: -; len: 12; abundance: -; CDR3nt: TGTGCCAGCAGCGACTTATTGCATGAGCAGTTCTTC; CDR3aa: CASSDLLHEQFF
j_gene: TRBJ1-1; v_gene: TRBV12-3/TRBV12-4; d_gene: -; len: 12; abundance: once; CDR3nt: TGTGCCAGCAGTTTATTCCCGGGGGAAGCTTTCTTT; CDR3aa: CASSLFPGEAFF
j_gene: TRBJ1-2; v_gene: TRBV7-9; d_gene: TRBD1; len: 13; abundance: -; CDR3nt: TGTGCCAGCAGCCCAAGGGACAGGGGGTACTACACCTTC; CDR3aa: CASSPRDRGYYTF